These 2 T cell receptor beta chains share one sample of origin, sequenced in a study of T cells in Graves' hyperthyroidism and ophthalmopathy. There were TCR beta CDR3 regions amplified from RNA transcripts. Initially, a first-round RT-PCR of the TCR CDR3 employed the HTBI primer set. MiXCR was run by TCRdb on the multiplex PCR reads, yielding one entry per CDR3 protein. Of 200,000 to 300,000 distinct CDR3 sequences listed, around 25% are singletons. Sequencing was done on a sample of blood. The receptors stem from a woman aged 40 to 55 with Graves' ophthalmopathy.

This clonotype has at least ten counts. The gene calls are TRBV9 and TRBJ1-2; 8 bases line up with TRBD1. J lost 5 bases, V lost 0 bases, and 6 bases had no gene match. The germline V gene has CDR1 SGDLS and CDR2 YYNGEE. The CDR3 sequence is 15 residues long. The CDR3 DNA is TGTGCCAGCAGCGTAGAGCGGACAGGGACGTATGGCTACACCTTC. Its translation is CASSVERTGTYGYTF.

This clonotype was counted at least ten times. The rearrangement links TRBV30 to TRBJ1-2; D call uncertain. CDR1 and CDR2 from the germline V gene are GTSNPN and SVGIG (reference sequence). The V and J ends lost 2 bases and 5 bases respectively, with 12 bases between them. There are 13 residues in the CDR3. The chain's CDR3 is CAWSPGLLYGYTF. For the CDR3, the DNA is TGTGCCTGGAGTCCCGGACTCCTTTATGGCTACACCTTC.